These 19 T cell receptor beta chains were sequenced from one sample in a study of beta chain features in type 1 diabetes. Expressed TCRB transcripts were sequenced, since all the RNA that had been isolated was reverse transcribed. TCRdb's table, derived via immunoSEQ multiplex PCR, lists solely in-frame clones and lacks some. The sample includes about 240,000 clones, about 15% seen only once; the top ten take around 0.019%. Their target antigens are unknown. Study-wide points: Patients with Type 1 diabetes showed moderately but significantly shorter TCRB CDR3s in all four CD4+ subsets.

The sequenced sample consisted of naive CD4+ T cells from blood. These TCRs come from a man under 40 with type 1 diabetes.

V gene TRBV7-6 combines with J gene TRBJ2-7; TRBD1 matches 7 bases. Germline trimming cut 2 bases from V and 4 bases from J; bases unmatched to any gene: 8. The CDR3 sequence is 15 residues long. The germline CDR1 and CDR2 sequences are SGHVS and FNYEAQ. This CDR3 reads CASSLSGQDGYEQYF. The CDR3, as DNA: TGTGCCAGCAGCTTATCAGGACAGGACGGGTACGAGCAGTACTTC.

This chain joins TRBV5-1 and TRBJ1-5; tentatively, D is TRBD1 (5 bases). From germline, CDR1 is SGHRS and CDR2 YFSETQ. There are 14 residues in the CDR3. V was shortened by 2 bases and J by 2 bases, with 8 bases between the two germline ends. CDR3 DNA: TGCGCCAGCAGCTTTGACAGTGGCAATCAGCCCCAGCATTTT. Translating it yields CASSFDSGNQPQHF.

The chain joins TRBV5-1 to TRBJ2-3, with 11 bases identical to TRBD2. The CDR3 runs 17 residues. The trim removed 0 bases at V and 3 bases at J, leaving 6 bases unmatched. Germline CDR1 is SGHRS and CDR2 is YFSETQ. The CDR3 region has the DNA TGCGCCAGCAGCTTGGTTACTAGCGGGAGAACGACAGATACGCAGTATTTT. It encodes CASSLVTSGRTTDTQYF.

The chain is built from TRBV6-5 and TRBJ1-2; D gene ambiguous. The germline V gene has CDR1 MNHEY and CDR2 SVGAGI. There are 13 residues in the CDR3. Trimming shortened V by 6 bases and J by 6 bases, and 14 bases separated the two germline ends. Written as DNA, the CDR3 is TGTGCCAGCAGGTTCACGGGGTCGGATGGCTACACCTTC. It translates to CASRFTGSDGYTF.

There are a few counts of this clone. The gene calls are TRBV6-6 and TRBJ2-3; TRBD2 matches at 7 bases. CDR3 length equals 16 residues. CDR1 and CDR2 (germline): MNHNY, SVGAGI (reference sequence). V was pared by 5 bases and J by 6 bases, with 14 bases of the junction left unmatched. The CDR3 nucleotides read TGTGCCAGCAGTCTTCAGCGGGATAGGCGGGGGGATACGCAGTATTTT. It specifies CASSLQRDRRGDTQYF.

This clone has more than one count but fewer than ten. The chain recombines TRBV19 with TRBJ2-1; D unresolved. The CDR3 sequence is 12 residues long. Germline loops: CDR1 LNHDA, CDR2 SQIVND (reference sequence). The chain's CDR3 is CVIAVGMRPQFF. The CDR3 DNA is TGTGTCATCGCGGTAGGAATGAGACCGCAGTTCTTC.

The chain recombines TRBV29-1 with TRBJ2-5, with a weak D call TRBD1 (5 bases). Germline assignment: CDR1 SQVTM and CDR2 ANQGSEA. The V end lost 5 bases, the J end lost 1 base, and 8 bases lay between the germline ends. This CDR3 comprises 12 residues. The CDR3 reads CSVTGTQETQYF. The CDR3 region has the DNA TGCAGCGTTACAGGTACCCAAGAGACCCAGTACTTC.

CDR3 loop: CAWNRDSYGYTF. CDR3 DNA sequence: TGTGCCTGGAACCGGGACAGCTATGGCTACACCTTC. The V and J genes are TRBV30 and TRBJ1-2, with 7 bases aligning to TRBD1. The V segment lost 4 bases and the J segment 4 bases; nucleotides outside the gene matches: 3. The CDR3 extends over 12 amino acids. CDR1 GTSNPN and CDR2 SVGIG come from the germline V gene (reference sequence).

This clone appeared a few times. The chain joins TRBV11-2 to TRBJ2-2; no reliable D call. Germline-derived CDR1 and CDR2 are SGHAT and FQNNGV. The V and J ends lost 1 base and 8 bases respectively, with 5 bases between them. The CDR3 has 12 amino acids. CDR3 sequence reads: CASSLAVGELFF. The CDR3 nucleotides are TGTGCCAGCAGCTTAGCGGTTGGGGAGCTGTTTTTT. The full variable domain, completed using reference TRBV11-2 and TRBJ2-2, is EAGVAQSPRYKIIEKRQSVAFWCNPISGHATLYWYQQILGQGPKLLIQFQNNGVVDDSQLPKDRFSAERLKGVDSTLKIQPAKLEDSAVYLCASSLAVGELFFGEGSRLTVL.

V is TRBV10-3 and J is TRBJ2-3; possibly TRBD2 for D (5 bases). CDR1 is ENHRY and CDR2 is SYGVKD in the germline V gene. The CDR3 length is 15 residues. Trimming stripped 3 bases from V and 2 bases from J, with 12 bases between. CDR3 region: CAISDPRAATDTQYF. In nucleotides, the CDR3 is TGTGCCATCAGTGACCCGAGAGCGGCCACAGATACGCAGTATTTT.

This chain uses TRBV18 with TRBJ1-6, with 9 bases that match TRBD1. Trimming removed 3 bases from V and 5 bases from J; junction bases left unmatched: 2. The CDR3 consists of 15 residues. Germline V gene sequence: CDR1 KGHSH, CDR2 LQKENI. The CDR3 nucleotides are TGTGCCAGCTCACCGACAGGGGGTGATAATTCACCCCTCCACTTT. Its translation: CASSPTGGDNSPLHF.

This clone was counted a few times. This chain links TRBV10-3 with TRBJ2-1, with 7 bases identical to TRBD2. CDR3 length equals 14 residues. Germline V CDR1 and CDR2: ENHRY, SYGVKD. The J segment lost 3 bases and the V segment lost 4 bases, leaving 3 bases of the junction unmatched. The CDR3 is CAISGLADYNEQFF. The CDR3 DNA sequence: TGTGCCATCAGTGGGCTAGCGGACTACAATGAGCAGTTCTTC.

This clone has just a few counts. The J gene is TRBJ2-4, the V gene TRBV5-1; possibly TRBD1 for D (7 bases). Trimming shortened V by 0 bases and J by 0 bases, and 19 bases separated the two germline ends. Germline V gene lookup returns CDR1 SGHRS and CDR2 YFSETQ. The CDR3 has 19 amino acids. CDR3 residues: CASSLAIAVRGEAKNIQYF. CDR3 DNA sequence: TGCGCCAGCAGCTTGGCTATAGCAGTCAGGGGGGAAGCCAAAAACATTCAGTACTTC.

This clone occurred a few times. V is TRBV4-2 and J is TRBJ1-1; 8 bases map to TRBD1. Germline CDR1 LGHNA, CDR2 YNFKEQ. J lost 4 bases, V lost 1 base, and 11 bases had no gene match. The CDR3 covers 17 residues. This CDR3 is CASSQVGEQGVPTEAFF. In DNA form, the CDR3 reads TGTGCCAGCAGCCAAGTTGGAGAACAGGGGGTTCCCACTGAAGCTTTCTTT.

The chain combines TRBV18 with TRBJ1-5; D is undetermined. Per germline, CDR1 KGHSH and CDR2 LQKENI. Deletions cut 3 bases from V and 2 bases from J, with 11 bases between. There are 15 residues in the CDR3. In nucleotides, the CDR3 is TGTGCCAGCTCACCGTACGGGGAGGGCAATCAGCCCCAGCATTTT. It encodes CASSPYGEGNQPQHF.

The chain has TRBV11-2 and TRBJ1-2; D perhaps matches TRBD1 (6 bases). The CDR3 contains 15 residues. V shed 2 bases and J shed 6 bases, with 16 bases lying between them. Germline V gene lookup returns CDR1 SGHAT and CDR2 FQNNGV. The CDR3 spells CASSLIRGRGNGYTF. CDR3 coding DNA: TGTGCCAGCAGCTTAATTCGCGGCAGGGGCAATGGCTACACCTTC. Filled out from reference TRBV11-2 and TRBJ1-2, the complete variable domain reads EAGVAQSPRYKIIEKRQSVAFWCNPISGHATLYWYQQILGQGPKLLIQFQNNGVVDDSQLPKDRFSAERLKGVDSTLKIQPAKLEDSAVYLCASSLIRGRGNGYTFGSGTRLTVV.

The rearrangement links TRBV30 to TRBJ2-7; no clear D gene. Per the germline V gene, CDR1 is GTSNPN and CDR2 is SVGIG (reference sequence). The V end lost 2 bases, the J end lost 4 bases, and 15 bases lay between the germline ends. This CDR3 comprises 14 residues. CDR3 bases: TGTGCCTGGAGTCCCCCCTCTAGTTATTACGAGCAGTACTTC. It yields the protein CAWSPPSSYYEQYF.

The chain couples TRBV5-1 to TRBJ1-6; the match to TRBD1 covers 7 bases. The CDR3 contains 14 residues. CDR1 is SGHRS, CDR2 YFSETQ, per germline. V trimming: 4 bases; J trimming: 7 bases; junction bases outside the gene matches: 5. The CDR3 loop is CASSSPGGNSPLHF. CDR3 sequence (DNA): TGCGCCAGCAGCAGCCCAGGGGGGAATTCACCCCTCCACTTT.

This chain connects TRBV6-5 to TRBJ2-7; possibly TRBD1 for D (5 bases). Trimming stripped 0 bases from V and 0 bases from J, with 9 bases between. The germline gives CDR1 MNHEY, CDR2 SVGAGI. CDR3 length: 15 residues. The CDR3 nucleotides read TGTGCCAGCAGTTACTCCCAGGGCTACTCCTACGAGCAGTACTTC. This encodes CASSYSQGYSYEQYF.